Listed here are 22 T cell receptor beta chains from one sample, sequenced in a study of CD8 T cells in Susac syndrome. With random hexamers, 0.5 to 1 ug RNA was reverse transcribed. TCRdb fed the immunoSEQ multiplex PCR reads into MiXCR, producing one record per CDR3 protein. The table includes about 200,000 distinct CDR3 sequences, roughly 94% detected once. What was sequenced was CD4+ T cells from PBMCs. The origin of the receptors is a human donor in good health.

The gene calls are TRBV5-4 and TRBJ2-2, with D tentatively TRBD2 (6 bases). Between the trimmed V and J ends, which lost 2 bases and 2 bases, there was a span of 10 bases. This CDR3 is built from 15 residues. Germline CDR1 reads SGHNT; CDR2 reads YYREEE (reference sequence). In nucleotides, the CDR3 is TGTGCCAGCAGCTTTGGGACTGGTAACACCGGGGAGCTGTTTTTT. This translates into CASSFGTGNTGELFF.

The chain combines TRBV9 with TRBJ2-3; 8 nucleotides match TRBD1. The germline V gene has CDR1 SGDLS and CDR2 YYNGEE. There are 15 residues in the CDR3. V gave up 4 bases and J gave up 2 bases; unmatched junction bases: 6. The CDR3 DNA reads as TGTGCCAGCAGCACTAGACAGGGGTACACAGATACGCAGTATTTT. It translates to CASSTRQGYTDTQYF. Filled out from reference TRBV9 and TRBJ2-3, the complete variable domain reads DSGVTQTPKHLITATGQRVTLRCSPRSGDLSVYWYQQSLDQGLQFLIQYYNGEERAKGNILERFSAQQFPDLHSELNLSSLELGDSALYFCASSTRQGYTDTQYFGPGTRLTVL.

Here the CDR3 reads CAWRGVLRDTQYF. In DNA, the CDR3 is TGTGCCTGGAGGGGTGTCCTGCGAGATACGCAGTATTTT. The chain carries TRBV30 and TRBJ2-3, with D uncertain. Germline V gives CDR1 GTSNPN, CDR2 SVGIG (reference sequence). This CDR3 has 13 amino acids. The ends were cut back, 3 bases at V and 5 bases at J, with 12 bases in the middle.

This chain uses TRBV6-2 or TRBV6-3 with TRBJ2-5, with 7 bases matching TRBD1. The CDR3 is made up of 16 amino acids. V lost 4 bases to trimming and J lost 5 bases; unmatched junction nucleotides: 13. Per germline, CDR1 MNHEY and CDR2 SVGEGT. This CDR3 reads CASSSGQASSYETQYF. CDR3 coding DNA: TGTGCCAGCAGTTCCGGACAGGCCTCCTCGTATGAGACCCAGTACTTC.

V is TRBV7-2 and J is TRBJ1-4, with a possible D match to TRBD1 (5 bases). The CDR3 is made up of 15 amino acids. Germline-derived CDR1 and CDR2 are SGHTA and FQGNSA. The germline V and J ends were trimmed by 2 bases and 4 bases, with 11 bases remaining between them. The CDR3 loop is CASSLTGLSNEKLFF. The CDR3 DNA sequence: TGTGCCAGCAGCTTAACGGGACTGAGTAATGAAAAACTGTTTTTT. The variable domain in full, with the rest retrieved from reference TRBV7-2 and TRBJ1-4, is GAGVSQSPSNKVTEKGKDVELRCDPISGHTALYWYRQSLGQGLEFLIYFQGNSAPDKSGLPSDRFSAERTGGSVSTLTIQRTQQEDSAVYLCASSLTGLSNEKLFFGSGTQLSVL.

The rearrangement joins TRBV20-1 to TRBJ1-6, with D perhaps matching TRBD1 (6 bases). The germline CDR1 and CDR2 sequences are DFQATT and SNEGSKA (reference sequence). Trimming pared 0 bases from V and 7 bases from J, leaving 16 bases between. CDR3 size: 16 residues. Here the CDR3 reads CSARDQVGGQNSPLHF. CDR3 DNA: TGCAGTGCTAGAGATCAGGTCGGGGGGCAAAATTCACCCCTCCACTTT.

The V and J genes are TRBV6-5 and TRBJ1-1; D gene ambiguous. The CDR3 consists of 15 residues. The V gene's germline CDR1 is MNHEY and CDR2 SVGAGI. V was pared by 2 bases and J by 1 base, with 11 bases between. Written as DNA, the CDR3 is TGTGCCAGCAGTTACGGCCGGGTAGGGAACACTGAAGCTTTCTTT. Translated, it gives CASSYGRVGNTEAFF.

In DNA form, the CDR3 reads TGTGCCAGCACCGGGTGGGGTACGACTGGTGAGCAGTTCTTC. Residues: CASTGWGTTGEQFF. The J gene is TRBJ2-1, the V gene TRBV12-3 or TRBV12-4; D ambiguous. The CDR3 has 14 amino acids. Trimming removed 7 bases at V and 9 bases at J, with 19 bases between.

The gene calls are TRBV12-3 or TRBV12-4 and TRBJ2-3; D perhaps matches TRBD2 (5 bases). This CDR3 is 14 amino acids long. V was shortened by 2 bases and J by 6 bases, with 12 bases between the two germline ends. Here the CDR3 reads CASSLTSGPDTQYF. The CDR3 region has the DNA TGTGCCAGCAGTTTAACCAGCGGCCCTGATACGCAGTATTTT.

This clonotype was counted a single time. J is TRBJ1-2 and V is TRBV9; D call uncertain. The CDR3 is 13 residues long. V lost 3 bases, J lost 2 bases, and 8 bases lay in between. The germline V gene encodes CDR1 SGDLS and CDR2 YYNGEE. CDR3 nucleotide sequence: TGTGCCAGCAGCGCTGGGGAGAACTATGGCTACACCTTC. This sequence encodes CASSAGENYGYTF.

The J gene is TRBJ2-1, the V gene TRBV7-3, with a weak D call TRBD2 (7 bases). This CDR3 region has 14 residues. Trimming took 6 bases from V and 6 from J, leaving 15 bases between them. Germline V lookup: CDR1 SGHTA, CDR2 FQGTGA. CDR3 in DNA: TGTGCCAGCAGGGCCAGGGGCGGGAGCAATGAGCAGTTCTTC. Translation gives CASRARGGSNEQFF.

V and J are TRBV24-1 and TRBJ1-1; D is unresolved. Germline CDR1 and CDR2: KGHDR and SFDVKD. CDR3 size: 13 residues. Trimming pared 3 bases from V and 0 bases from J, leaving 4 bases between. The DNA for the CDR3 is TGTGCCACCAGTGATCCACTGAACACTGAAGCTTTCTTT. Translated, it gives CATSDPLNTEAFF.

This chain links TRBV20-1 with TRBJ2-1, with D possibly matching TRBD2 (6 bases). V shed 5 bases and J shed 4 bases, with 12 bases lying between them. Germline V gene sequence: CDR1 DFQATT, CDR2 SNEGSKA (reference sequence). The CDR3 runs 13 residues. In DNA form, the CDR3 reads TGCAGTGCTCGGCGGGGAGATTACAATGAGCAGTTCTTC. Protein product: CSARRGDYNEQFF.

The rearrangement uses TRBV3-1 and TRBJ2-7; 9 bases are shared with TRBD2. This CDR3 contains 16 residues. Germline CDR1 LGHDT, CDR2 YNNKEL (reference sequence). The J segment lost 4 bases and the V segment lost 0 bases, leaving 7 bases of the junction unmatched. CDR3 DNA: TGTGCCAGCAGCCAAGATGCGGTAGCGGGGGTTTACGAGCAGTACTTC. Translation gives CASSQDAVAGVYEQYF.

The chain combines TRBV9 with TRBJ1-2; 8 bases fit TRBD1. This CDR3 has 14 amino acids. Germline lookup yields CDR1 SGDLS and CDR2 YYNGEE. After removal of 4 bases from V and 3 bases from J, the junction contained 5 bases not matched to a gene. The CDR3 loop reads CASSQTGDHYGYTF. The CDR3, as DNA: TGTGCCAGCAGCCAGACAGGGGACCACTATGGCTACACCTTC.

The chain links TRBV9 to TRBJ1-6; TRBD1 matches 9 bases. Losses at the gene ends were 4 bases for V and 10 bases for J; bases not matched to a gene: 9. The CDR3 is made up of 15 amino acids. Per germline, CDR1 SGDLS and CDR2 YYNGEE. In DNA, the CDR3 is TGTGCCAGCAGCCAGGCGGGACAGGGTGTATCACCCCTCCACTTT. This translates into CASSQAGQGVSPLHF.

This chain links TRBV9 with TRBJ2-1; 10 bases map to TRBD2. Germline values: CDR1 SGDLS, CDR2 YYNGEE. This CDR3 is built from 15 residues. With 7 bases clipped from V and 9 bases from J, the junction kept 13 bases outside the gene matches. The CDR3 DNA is TGTGCCAGCGGGGAGGCTAGCGGGAGTTATGGTGAGCAGTTCTTC. Amino acid sequence: CASGEASGSYGEQFF.

The rearrangement links TRBV20-1 to TRBJ2-4, with D uncertain. Germline V gives CDR1 DFQATT, CDR2 SNEGSKA (reference sequence). The CDR3 is 14 residues long. V gave up 5 bases and J gave up 0 bases, with 11 bases separating them. CDR3 nucleotide sequence: TGCAGTGCTCGTGAATCCTTAGCCAAAAACATTCAGTACTTC. This sequence encodes CSARESLAKNIQYF.

This clonotype appeared once. This chain links TRBV20-1 with TRBJ2-1; D ambiguous. Trimming left V 6 bases short and J 2 bases short, with 20 bases between. Per germline, CDR1 DFQATT and CDR2 SNEGSKA (reference sequence). This CDR3 has 16 residues. The CDR3, as DNA: TGCAGTGCCTTTCTCTACTCCTCGCCCGCCTACAATGAGCAGTTCTTC. It is translated as CSAFLYSSPAYNEQFF.

The J gene is TRBJ1-3, the V gene TRBV29-1; 8 nucleotides match TRBD1. The CDR3 runs 15 residues. J gave up 0 bases and V 7 bases, and 8 bases lay outside the gene matches. CDR1 is SQVTM and CDR2 is ANQGSEA in the germline V gene. DNA for the CDR3: TGCAGCGCAGCGACAGGGGCCGACTCTGGAAACACCATATATTTT. It encodes CSAATGADSGNTIYF.

The chain joins TRBV30 to TRBJ2-1; 10 nucleotides align to TRBD2. J was trimmed by 3 bases and V by 4 bases; bases with no gene match: 0. Per the germline V gene, CDR1 is GTSNPN and CDR2 is SVGIG (reference sequence). This CDR3 region has 13 residues. The CDR3 loop is CAWTSGSYNEQFF. For the CDR3, the DNA is TGTGCCTGGACTAGCGGGAGCTACAATGAGCAGTTCTTC.

The chain combines TRBV5-6 with TRBJ2-7; TRBD2 matches at 7 bases. V was clipped by 0 bases and J by 6 bases; unmatched bases: 6. The CDR3 sequence is 14 residues long. Germline-derived CDR1 and CDR2 are SGHDT and YYEEEE. The CDR3 protein is CASSLGGRMGEQYV. The CDR3 coding sequence is TGTGCCAGCAGCTTGGGCGGGAGAATGGGCGAGCAGTACGTC.